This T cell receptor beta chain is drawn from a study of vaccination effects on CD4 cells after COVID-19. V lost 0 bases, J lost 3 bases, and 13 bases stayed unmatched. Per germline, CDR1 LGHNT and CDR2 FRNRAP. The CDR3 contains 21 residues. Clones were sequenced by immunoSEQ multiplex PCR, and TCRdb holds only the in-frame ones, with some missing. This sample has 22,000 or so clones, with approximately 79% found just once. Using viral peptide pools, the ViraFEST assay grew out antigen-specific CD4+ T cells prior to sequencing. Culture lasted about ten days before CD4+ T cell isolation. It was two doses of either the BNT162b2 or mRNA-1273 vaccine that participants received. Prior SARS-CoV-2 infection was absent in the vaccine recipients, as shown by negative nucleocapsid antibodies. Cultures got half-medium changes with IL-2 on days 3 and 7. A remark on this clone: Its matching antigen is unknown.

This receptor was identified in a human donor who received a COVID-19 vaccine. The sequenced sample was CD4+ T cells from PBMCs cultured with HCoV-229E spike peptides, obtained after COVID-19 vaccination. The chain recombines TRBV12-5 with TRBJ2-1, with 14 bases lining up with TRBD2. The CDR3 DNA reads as TGTGCTAGTGGTTTGGTACTTCCTCGACTAGCGGGAGGGGGTCTCTACAATGAGCAGTTCTTC. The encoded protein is CASGLVLPRLAGGGLYNEQFF.